Given below is one T cell receptor beta chain in context. Authors' data handling: Reference gene primer amplification gave estimated nucleated cell counts. Profiling relied on immunoSEQ multiplex PCR, and the TCRdb table lists in-frame clones only, not all of them. The V and J calls and clone size were taken over from that table, and D and trimming were inferred from the DNA. The table records around 100,000 clones, 88% of them present only once. CDR1 and CDR2 (germline): LNHNV, YYDKDF (reference sequence). Trimming took 4 bases from V and 1 from J, leaving 13 bases between them. This CDR3 has 15 amino acids. This sample was taken from a study of blood T cell repertoires in COVID-19. Study at large: Samples came from the United States, Italy and Spain, spanning acute and convalescent COVID-19. Nucleic acid was either cDNA or gDNA, and it came from T cells, B-cell-depleted T cells, or PBMCs.

The rearrangement uses TRBV15 and TRBJ1-1; weak D call: TRBD1 (5 bases). Input material: peripheral blood. This clonotype originated in a human donor in a cohort sampled during active COVID-19. Here the CDR3 reads CATSTPPQGNTEAFF. CDR3 nucleotides: TGTGCCACCAGCACGCCGCCGCAGGGGAACACTGAAGCTTTCTTT.